Presented here are 8 T cell receptor beta chains from one specimen sequenced in a study of CD8 T cells in ankylosing spondylitis. TCRdb ran MiXCR on the 5' RACE reads and lists one entry per CDR3 protein. Counted here are 130,000 or so distinct CDR3 sequences, about an eighth occurring once; the ten biggest clones make up roughly 4.5%. The sequencing sample was made of blood, either unsorted or a sorted T cell fraction (not recorded which). The receptor set was obtained from a female donor with ankylosing spondylitis or in good health (not recorded which).

The sample holds many counts of this clonotype. This chain links TRBV18 with TRBJ1-3; TRBD1 is a possible D gene (5 bases). The ends were cut back, 2 bases at V and 4 bases at J, with 15 bases in the middle. This CDR3 spans 16 amino acids. Germline values: CDR1 KGHSH, CDR2 LQKENI. In DNA form, the CDR3 reads TGTGCCAGCTCACCAGGCAGGGTACAAGGCGGAAACACCATATATTTT. Its translation is CASSPGRVQGGNTIYF.

This clonotype has only a few counts. This rearrangement joins TRBV27 to TRBJ2-1; D unclear. Trimming took off 8 bases at V and 5 bases at J, with 13 bases between the two ends. Looked up from germline, CDR1 is MNHEY and CDR2 is SMNVEV (reference sequence). The CDR3 has 13 residues. This CDR3 reads CASFSESNNEQFF. Here the CDR3 DNA reads TGTGCCAGCTTCTCAGAAAGTAACAATGAGCAGTTCTTC.

This clonotype has a count of ten or more. The chain uses TRBV5-1 and TRBJ1-1; D is unclear. Trimming left V 4 bases short and J 1 base short, with 20 bases between. The CDR3 extends over 17 amino acids. The V gene's germline CDR1 is SGHRS and CDR2 YFSETQ. This CDR3 is CASSPDGPAGGNTEAFF. DNA for the CDR3: TGCGCCAGCAGCCCAGACGGGCCAGCCGGAGGGAACACTGAAGCTTTCTTT.

This clonotype was seen many times. In DNA, the CDR3 is TGTGCCAGCAGTGAAGCGGGCCCCAGGGTGGGGAACACTGAAGCTTTCTTT. Its translation is CASSEAGPRVGNTEAFF. The chain couples TRBV2 to TRBJ1-1; D is perhaps TRBD1 (5 bases). This CDR3 has 17 amino acids. Trimming stripped 0 bases from V and 1 base from J, with 15 bases between. Germline values: CDR1 SNHLY, CDR2 FYNNEI.

J is TRBJ2-2 and V is TRBV20-1; possible D gene TRBD2, 6 bases. Germline V gene sequence: CDR1 DFQATT, CDR2 SNEGSKA (reference sequence). There are 16 residues in the CDR3. Trimming took 0 bases from V and 6 from J, leaving 17 bases between them. This chain's CDR3 is CSARDLQHGSAGELFF. The CDR3 DNA reads as TGCAGTGCTAGAGACCTTCAACACGGGAGCGCCGGGGAGCTGTTTTTT.

Ten or more counts support this clonotype. Here the CDR3 DNA reads TGTGCCAGCCTTCCGGGACAGGGAAGGAGCGAGCAGTACTTC. Translated: CASLPGQGRSEQYF. J is TRBJ2-7 and V is TRBV5-6; 9 bases match TRBD1. V lost 7 bases to trimming and J lost 6 bases; unmatched junction nucleotides: 11. This CDR3 is 14 amino acids long. Germline V gene sequence: CDR1 SGHDT, CDR2 YYEEEE.

Many counts were recorded for this clonotype. J is TRBJ2-7 and V is TRBV3-1; D unresolved. There are 13 residues in the CDR3. CDR1 is LGHDT, CDR2 YNNKEL, per germline (reference sequence). Trimming pared 1 base from V and 3 bases from J, leaving 7 bases between. DNA of the CDR3: TGTGCCAGCAGCCAAGGTTGGGGCTACGAGCAGTACTTC. Its protein product is CASSQGWGYEQYF.

This clonotype was observed a handful of times. V is TRBV27 and J is TRBJ2-7, with a possible D match to TRBD1 (6 bases). CDR3 length equals 15 residues. V was pared by 4 bases and J by 6 bases, with 19 bases between. Germline V gives CDR1 MNHEY, CDR2 SMNVEV (reference sequence). This CDR3 is CASSSTFRGSFEQYF. The CDR3, as DNA: TGTGCCAGCAGTTCCACATTCAGGGGAAGTTTCGAGCAGTACTTC.